The 4 T cell receptor beta chains presented below share a single source sample, sequenced in a study of shared clonotypes between healthy human individuals. TCRdb's copy holds only in-frame clones and misses some; the assay was immunoSEQ multiplex PCR. The table has over 2 million clones, under 95% seen once. The specimen was naive CD4+ T cells from PBMCs. The sample's subset: CD45RA+ positively selected. These receptors originate from a man younger than 35 in good health. Some clones in this sample may be carry-over from other donors' samples.

The chain carries TRBV7-3 and TRBJ2-7; tentatively, D is TRBD1 (6 bases). Germline CDR1 SGHTA, CDR2 FQGTGA. The CDR3 runs 14 residues. V gave up 5 bases and J gave up 3 bases, with 14 bases separating them. CDR3 protein: CASSVQGMDYEQYF. For the CDR3, the DNA is TGTGCCAGCAGCGTACAGGGAATGGACTACGAGCAGTACTTC.

The chain couples TRBV4-1 to TRBJ2-2, with 9 bases matching TRBD2. With 6 bases clipped from V and 7 bases from J, the junction kept 9 bases outside the gene matches. Germline CDR1 MGHRA, CDR2 YSYEKL. This CDR3 contains 15 residues. For the CDR3, the DNA is TGCGCCAGCAGACGCGGGAGGGCCATTAACGGGGAGCTGTTTTTT. This translates into CASRRGRAINGELFF.

The chain joins TRBV7-9 to TRBJ2-7; the D gene is possibly TRBD1 (6 bases). CDR3 length: 15 residues. The V and J ends lost 4 bases and 6 bases respectively, with 19 bases between them. Germline CDR1 and CDR2: SEHNR and FQNEAQ (reference sequence). CDR3 in DNA: TGTGCCAGCAGCTACCAAGGTTTACAGGGCCGCGAGCAGTACTTC. Translated, it gives CASSYQGLQGREQYF.

Here the CDR3 DNA reads TGTGCCAGCTCATTAGACAGGCTGAATCAGCCCCAGCATTTT. It codes for CASSLDRLNQPQHF. V is TRBV18 and J is TRBJ1-5, with D perhaps TRBD1 (6 bases). This CDR3 has 14 residues. V dropped 5 bases and J dropped 4 bases, with 12 bases sitting between them. CDR1 is KGHSH, CDR2 LQKENI, per germline.